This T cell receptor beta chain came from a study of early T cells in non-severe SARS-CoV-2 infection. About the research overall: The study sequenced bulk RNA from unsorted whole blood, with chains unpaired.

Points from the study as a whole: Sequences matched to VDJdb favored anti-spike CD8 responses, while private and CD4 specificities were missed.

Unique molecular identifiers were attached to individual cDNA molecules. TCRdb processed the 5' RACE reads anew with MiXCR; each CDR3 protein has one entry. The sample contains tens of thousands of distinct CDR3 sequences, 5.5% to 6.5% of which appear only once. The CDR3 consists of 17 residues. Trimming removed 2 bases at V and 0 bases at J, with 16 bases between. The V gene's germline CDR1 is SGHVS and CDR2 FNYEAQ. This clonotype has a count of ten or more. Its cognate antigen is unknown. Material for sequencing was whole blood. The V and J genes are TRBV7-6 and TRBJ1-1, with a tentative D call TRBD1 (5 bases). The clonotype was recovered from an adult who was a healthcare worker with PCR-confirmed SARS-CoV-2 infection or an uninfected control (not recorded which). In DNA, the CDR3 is TGTGCCAGCAGCTTACTCTCCGCCGACAGATTGAACACTGAAGCTTTCTTT. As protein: CASSLLSADRLNTEAFF.